Each of the 19 T cell receptor beta chains below was sequenced from the same sample in a study of blood T cells in healthy people across ages. Together with a sample-barcoded 5' primer, a J-beta primer mix was included in a second PCR lasting about 7 to 12 cycles. TCRdb re-called the 5' RACE reads with MiXCR, one entry per CDR3 protein. This sample has about 1.4 million distinct CDR3 sequences, with around 59% found just once. The sequenced sample consisted of blood. These receptors were collected from a man aged 18-30 years in good health.

J is TRBJ1-3 and V is TRBV15, with D possibly being TRBD1 (5 bases). Trimming removed 1 base from V and 0 bases from J, with 10 bases in between. Per the germline V gene, CDR1 is LNHNV and CDR2 is YYDKDF (reference sequence). The CDR3 totals 16 residues. The CDR3 nucleotides read TGTGCCACCAGCAGAGCGGGACGGCACTCTGGAAACACCATATATTTT. As protein: CATSRAGRHSGNTIYF.

The rearrangement joins TRBV28 to TRBJ2-1, with D possibly being TRBD2 (5 bases). V was trimmed by 2 bases and J by 4 bases, leaving 12 bases between them. The CDR3 contains 15 residues. Germline V CDR1 and CDR2: MDHEN, SYDVKM. The CDR3 DNA follows: TGTGCCAGCAGTTTAAGGAGGTTGTCTTACAATGAGCAGTTCTTC. It encodes CASSLRRLSYNEQFF.

The rearrangement uses TRBV11-1 and TRBJ2-5; TRBD1 matches at 8 bases. Trimming removed 3 bases from V and 11 bases from J; junction bases left unmatched: 14. The V gene's germline CDR1 is SGHAT and CDR2 FQDESV (reference sequence). The CDR3 is 15 residues long. The CDR3 sequence is CASSFERTGINEQYF. CDR3 nucleotides: TGTGCCAGCAGCTTCGAACGGACAGGGATCAATGAGCAGTACTTC. The entire variable domain, with the rest obtained from reference TRBV11-1 and TRBJ2-5, is as follows: EAEVAQSPRYKITEKSQAVAFWCDPISGHATLYWYRQILGQGPELLVQFQDESVVDDSQLPKDRFSAERLKGVDSTLKIQPAELGDSAMYLCASSFERTGINEQYFGPGTRLLVL.

V is TRBV10-3 and J is TRBJ2-6, with 7 bases fitting TRBD2. CDR1 is ENHRY, CDR2 SYGVKD, per germline. The CDR3 totals 17 residues. J was trimmed by 3 bases and V by 3 bases; bases with no gene match: 8. The CDR3 here is CAISEQRGIIGANVLTF. For the CDR3, the DNA is TGTGCCATCAGTGAACAGCGGGGTATCATTGGGGCCAACGTCCTGACTTTC.

In its sample, this clonotype was seen many times. The chain recombines TRBV4-3 with TRBJ2-3; 7 bases match TRBD1. The CDR3 extends over 14 amino acids. Trimming cost V 4 bases and J 5 bases; bases outside gene matches: 6. Germline V gene data show CDR1 as LGHNA and CDR2 as YSLEER. CDR3 bases: TGCGCCAGCAGCCCATCTTCAGGGGGAGATACGCAGTATTTT. As protein: CASSPSSGGDTQYF.

This clonotype occurred a few times. This sequence joins TRBV27 and TRBJ2-7; no firm D call. The CDR3 loop spans 14 amino acids. With 5 bases removed from V and 1 base from J, the gap between germline ends came to 12 bases. Germline V gene sequence: CDR1 MNHEY, CDR2 SMNVEV (reference sequence). Written as DNA, the CDR3 is TGTGCCAGCAGTATCACGCAGGATTCCTACGAGCAGTACTTC. Its protein is CASSITQDSYEQYF.

V usage is TRBV25-1 and J usage is TRBJ1-4; no clear D. Trimming left V 3 bases short and J 6 bases short, with 11 bases between. Germline V lookup: CDR1 MGHDK, CDR2 SYGVNS. The CDR3 runs to 14 residues. CDR3 residues: CASSDSLWDEKLFF. The CDR3 nucleotides are TGTGCCAGCAGTGACTCCCTCTGGGATGAAAAACTGTTTTTT.

This clonotype was found a few times. The CDR3 region is CASSRDLPQPNEQFF. In DNA, the CDR3 is TGTGCCAGCAGTAGGGATCTTCCACAGCCCAATGAGCAGTTCTTC. The chain is built from TRBV6-5 and TRBJ2-1; D gene unclear. Germline lookup yields CDR1 MNHEY and CDR2 SVGAGI. Trimming removed 5 bases from V and 6 bases from J, with 17 bases in between. The CDR3 has 15 residues.

The chain uses TRBV12-3 or TRBV12-4 and TRBJ1-2, with a weak D call TRBD1 (5 bases). The length of the CDR3 is 15 residues. Deletions cut 2 bases from V and 3 bases from J, with 13 bases between. The CDR3, as DNA: TGTGCCAGCAGTTTAATGCCCGACAGTTACTATGGCTACACCTTC. Encoded protein: CASSLMPDSYYGYTF.

A few counts support this clonotype. J is TRBJ2-4 and V is TRBV14, with D tentatively TRBD1 (5 bases). V was shortened by 4 bases and J by 13 bases, with 14 bases between the two germline ends. This CDR3 spans 12 amino acids. The V gene's germline CDR1 is SGHDN and CDR2 FVKESK. CDR3 coding DNA: TGTGCCAGCAGCCTCCTGGACACCTTACAGTACTTC. Translating it yields CASSLLDTLQYF.

V usage is TRBV12-3 or TRBV12-4 and J usage is TRBJ2-3; no reliable D call. The CDR3 is made up of 14 amino acids. Trimming took off 6 bases at V and 5 bases at J, with 15 bases between the two ends. CDR3 DNA sequence: TGTGCCAGCAGCCAGACACGAGCCCTAGATACGCAGTATTTT. This codes for CASSQTRALDTQYF.

The rearrangement joins TRBV9 to TRBJ2-3; TRBD2 aligns across 8 bases. Germline CDR1 SGDLS, CDR2 YYNGEE. The CDR3 extends over 16 amino acids. With V trimmed by 0 bases and J by 1 base, 4 bases remained unmatched. The DNA of the CDR3 is TGTGCCAGCAGCGTAGTGAGCGGGAGAGGCACAGATACGCAGTATTTT. It is translated as CASSVVSGRGTDTQYF.

V is TRBV6-1 and J is TRBJ1-5; tentative D call: TRBD1 (6 bases). V was clipped by 8 bases and J by 2 bases, with 16 bases between them. This CDR3 comprises 15 residues. CDR1 and CDR2 (germline): MNHNS, SASEGT. CDR3 bases: TGTGCCAGCGCCGAGGGACAAGTCGGCAATCAGCCCCAGCATTTT. Translated: CASAEGQVGNQPQHF.

This rearrangement joins TRBV5-1 to TRBJ1-3, with unresolved D. The CDR3 totals 16 residues. V was clipped by 3 bases and J by 5 bases, with 18 bases between them. Germline assignment: CDR1 SGHRS and CDR2 YFSETQ. The CDR3 loop is CASSSLAADGRNTIYF. DNA of the CDR3: TGCGCCAGCAGCTCCCTTGCCGCGGACGGCCGAAACACCATATATTTT.

V usage is TRBV4-1 and J usage is TRBJ1-6; possibly TRBD1 for D (6 bases). Germline V lookup: CDR1 MGHRA, CDR2 YSYEKL. CDR3 length: 17 residues. V lost 4 bases to trimming and J lost 3 bases, with 16 bases between them. CDR3 sequence reads: CASSPTWTANYNSPLHF. CDR3 sequence (DNA): TGCGCCAGCAGCCCTACTTGGACAGCGAACTATAATTCACCCCTCCACTTT.

This sequence joins TRBV5-1 and TRBJ1-6; 11 bases are shared with TRBD1. Per the germline V gene, CDR1 is SGHRS and CDR2 is YFSETQ. The CDR3 sequence is 16 residues long. Trimming took 4 bases from V and 7 from J; bases not matched to a gene: 7. DNA of the CDR3: TGCGCCAGCAGCGACCGGGACAGGGGGGAGAATTCACCCCTCCACTTT. Its translation is CASSDRDRGENSPLHF.

This rearrangement joins TRBV4-2 to TRBJ2-1; weak D call: TRBD2 (6 bases). The CDR3 consists of 17 residues. Germline lookup yields CDR1 LGHNA and CDR2 YNFKEQ. Trimming stripped 0 bases from V and 5 bases from J, with 17 bases between. CDR3 sequence (DNA): TGTGCCAGCAGCCAAGATAAGCTCCTAGCGACGCACAATGAGCAGTTCTTC. This codes for CASSQDKLLATHNEQFF.

The genes are TRBV5-1 and TRBJ2-7, with 7 bases matching TRBD1. Germline assignment: CDR1 SGHRS and CDR2 YFSETQ. Trimming cost V 2 bases and J 7 bases; bases outside gene matches: 6. There are 13 residues in the CDR3. The CDR3 coding sequence is TGCGCCAGCAGCTTCGGACAGGCTTTAGAGCAGTACTTC. It translates to CASSFGQALEQYF.

As concerns this clonotype: An end of the junction differs from the germline gene, which may be a read error. For the CDR3, the DNA is TGTGCCAGCAGTTTAGGCCACTACTCTGGGGCCAGCGTCCTGACTTTC. Protein sequence: CASSLGHYSGASVLTF. The genes are TRBV27 and TRBJ2-6, with a weak D call TRBD1 (5 bases). The CDR3 totals 16 residues. Per the germline V gene, CDR1 is MNHEY and CDR2 is SMNVEV (reference sequence). Full variable domain (missing parts from reference TRBV27 and TRBJ2-6): EAQVTQNPRYLITVTGKKLTVTCSQNMNHEYMSWYRQDPGLGLRQIYYSMNVEVTDKGDVPEGYKVSRKEKRNFPLILESPSPNQTSLYFCASSLGHYSGASVLTFGAGSRLTVL.